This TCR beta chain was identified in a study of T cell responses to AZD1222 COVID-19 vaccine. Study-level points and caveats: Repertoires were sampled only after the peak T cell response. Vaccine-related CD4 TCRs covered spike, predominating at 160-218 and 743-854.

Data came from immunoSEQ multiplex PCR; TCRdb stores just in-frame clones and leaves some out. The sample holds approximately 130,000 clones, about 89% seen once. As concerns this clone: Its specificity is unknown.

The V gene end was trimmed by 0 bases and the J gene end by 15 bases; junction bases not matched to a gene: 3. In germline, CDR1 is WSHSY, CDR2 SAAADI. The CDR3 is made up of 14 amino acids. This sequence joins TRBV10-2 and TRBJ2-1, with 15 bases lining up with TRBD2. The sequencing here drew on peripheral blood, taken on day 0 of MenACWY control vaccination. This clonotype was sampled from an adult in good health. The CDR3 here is CASSESGTSGRTFF. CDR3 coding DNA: TGCGCCAGCAGTGAGTCTGGGACTAGCGGGAGGACGTTCTTC.